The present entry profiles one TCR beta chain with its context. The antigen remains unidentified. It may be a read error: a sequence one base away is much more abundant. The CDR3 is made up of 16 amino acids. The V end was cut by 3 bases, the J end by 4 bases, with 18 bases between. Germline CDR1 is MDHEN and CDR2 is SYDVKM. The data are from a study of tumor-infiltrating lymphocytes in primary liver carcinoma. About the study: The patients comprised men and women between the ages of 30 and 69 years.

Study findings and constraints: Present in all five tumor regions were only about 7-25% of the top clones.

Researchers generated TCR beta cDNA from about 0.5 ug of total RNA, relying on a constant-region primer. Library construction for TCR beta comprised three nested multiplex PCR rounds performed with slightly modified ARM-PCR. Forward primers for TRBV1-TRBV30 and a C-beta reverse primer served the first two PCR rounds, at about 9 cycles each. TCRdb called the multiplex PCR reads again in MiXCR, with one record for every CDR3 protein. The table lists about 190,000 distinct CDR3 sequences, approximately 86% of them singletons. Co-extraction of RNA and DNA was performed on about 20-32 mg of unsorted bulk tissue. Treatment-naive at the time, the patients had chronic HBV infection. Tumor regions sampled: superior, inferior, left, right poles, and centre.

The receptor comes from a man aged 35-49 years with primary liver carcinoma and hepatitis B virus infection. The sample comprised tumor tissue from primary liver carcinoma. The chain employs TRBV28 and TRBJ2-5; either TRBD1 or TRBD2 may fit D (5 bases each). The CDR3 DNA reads TGTGCCAGCAGTTTCGGGGTACGTCCGAGGGGAGAGACCCAGTACTTC. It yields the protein CASSFGVRPRGETQYF.